Listed here are 29 T cell receptor beta chains from one sample, sequenced in a study of Ad26.COV2.S vaccination and SARS-CoV-2 variants. Sample treatment: roughly 20 received Ad26.COV2.S at low or high dose, single or two shots; roughly five received placebo; per-sample allocation not given. Day 63 after the first vaccine or placebo injection was the time point for sampling. The repertoire was sequenced with immunoSEQ multiplex PCR; TCRdb's copy has only in-frame clones and lacks some. Here the sample spans around 300,000 clones, about nine tenths being singletons. The sequencing here drew on peripheral blood, taken in a trial of Ad26.COV2.S vaccine versus placebo. Source of these receptors: a person aged 18-65 years who received the Ad26.COV2.S COVID-19 vaccine or a placebo.

This clone was recorded once. The genes are TRBV5-6 and TRBJ2-2; TRBD1 aligns across 7 bases. The junction had 7 bases not matched to a gene; V was cut back by 3 bases and J by 2 bases. CDR1 and CDR2 (germline): SGHDT, YYEEEE. CDR3 length: 16 residues. CDR3 nucleotides: TGTGCCAGCAGCTGGATTGACAGGGTCAACACCGGGGAGCTGTTTTTT. Amino acid sequence: CASSWIDRVNTGELFF.

The J gene is TRBJ1-2, the V gene TRBV30; no definite D call. The CDR3 is 10 amino acids. The V and J ends lost 1 base and 6 bases respectively, with 3 bases between them. Per germline, CDR1 GTSNPN and CDR2 SVGIG (reference sequence). CDR3 loop: CAWSDNGYTF. The CDR3 coding sequence is TGTGCCTGGAGTGATAATGGCTACACCTTC.

This sequence joins TRBV28 and TRBJ2-7; 9 nucleotides line up with TRBD1. Germline trimming cut 6 bases from V and 2 bases from J; bases unmatched to any gene: 5. This CDR3 is 14 amino acids long. CDR1 is MDHEN, CDR2 SYDVKM, per germline. The CDR3 is CASSPGTGTYEQYF. CDR3 DNA sequence: TGTGCCAGCAGCCCCGGGACAGGGACCTACGAGCAGTACTTC.

The V gene is TRBV24-1, the J gene TRBJ2-2; 7 bases are shared with TRBD1. Trimming at V came to 4 bases and at J to 7 bases, leaving 5 bases not matched to a gene. The CDR3 is 14 residues long. The germline gives CDR1 KGHDR, CDR2 SFDVKD. In DNA form, the CDR3 reads TGTGCCACCAGTGACCCGACAGGGAACGGGGAGCTGTTTTTT. This translates into CATSDPTGNGELFF.

V is TRBV28 and J is TRBJ2-7; D perhaps matches TRBD1 (6 bases). Trimming removed 6 bases at V and 2 bases at J, with 17 bases between. The CDR3 covers 15 residues. Per the germline V gene, CDR1 is MDHEN and CDR2 is SYDVKM. CDR3 nucleotide sequence: TGTGCCAGCAGCCCCGGGAACAGGGAAACCTACGAGCAGTACTTC. The encoded protein is CASSPGNRETYEQYF.

A note on this clone: Germline is not matched at one junction end, which may reflect a read error. CDR3 bases: TGTGCCAGCAGTGACTCAGGGGGTACTGGAAACACCATATATTTT. It encodes CASSDSGGTGNTIYF. V gene TRBV6-5 combines with J gene TRBJ1-3; 7 bases match TRBD1. The CDR3 contains 15 residues. CDR1 is MNHEY, CDR2 SVGAGI, per germline.

V usage is TRBV9 and J usage is TRBJ1-1; D possibly corresponds to TRBD1 (5 bases). V shed 3 bases and J shed 0 bases, with 12 bases lying between them. The germline V gene has CDR1 SGDLS and CDR2 YYNGEE. The CDR3 contains 15 residues. The CDR3 sequence is CASSGTGTVNTEAFF. CDR3 coding DNA: TGTGCCAGCAGCGGAACCGGGACGGTGAACACTGAAGCTTTCTTT.

V and J are TRBV18 and TRBJ2-7; tentative D call: TRBD1 (5 bases). Germline CDR1 and CDR2: KGHSH and LQKENI. CDR3 length: 13 amino acids. The ends were cut back, 3 bases at V and 2 bases at J, with 8 bases in the middle. CDR3 residues: CASSPRVPYEQYF. CDR3 DNA: TGTGCCAGCTCACCCAGGGTACCCTACGAGCAGTACTTC.

This rearrangement joins TRBV3-1 (or the pseudogene TRBV3-2) to TRBJ1-2; TRBD1 matches 11 bases. There are 16 residues in the CDR3. The trim removed 0 bases at V and 5 bases at J, leaving 5 bases unmatched. Germline V CDR1 and CDR2: LGHDT, YNNKEL (reference sequence). CDR3 nucleotides: TGTGCCAGCAGCCAAGACCCGGGACAGGGGGTATATGGCTACACCTTC. It translates to CASSQDPGQGVYGYTF.

This chain uses TRBV6-2 or TRBV6-3 with TRBJ1-5; D not certain. The V end was cut by 6 bases, the J end by 0 bases, with 12 bases between. Germline assignment: CDR1 MNHEY and CDR2 SVGEGT. The CDR3 runs 15 residues. In DNA, the CDR3 is TGTGCCAGCAGCCCGGGCCGTTATAGCAATCAGCCCCAGCATTTT. It encodes CASSPGRYSNQPQHF.

The V and J genes are TRBV10-2 and TRBJ2-5; the D gene is possibly TRBD2 (5 bases). Per germline, CDR1 WSHSY and CDR2 SAAADI. V dropped 0 bases and J dropped 7 bases, with 9 bases sitting between them. The CDR3 loop spans 13 amino acids. The CDR3 here is CASSESTRGTQYF. CDR3 sequence (DNA): TGCGCCAGCAGTGAGTCGACCCGGGGGACCCAGTACTTC.

The chain carries TRBV3-1 (or the pseudogene TRBV3-2) and TRBJ2-1; D uncertain. CDR1 and CDR2 from the germline V gene are LGHDT and YNNKEL (reference sequence). With 3 bases removed from V and 7 bases from J, the gap between germline ends came to 16 bases. CDR3 length: 15 amino acids. The CDR3 coding sequence is TGTGCCAGCAGCCATTTATCGAGACTTGATAATGAGCAGTTCTTC. It translates to CASSHLSRLDNEQFF.

The chain links TRBV5-1 to TRBJ2-5, with 7 bases that match TRBD1. This CDR3 comprises 14 residues. Germline assignment: CDR1 SGHRS and CDR2 YFSETQ. V was pared by 5 bases and J by 5 bases, with 9 bases of the junction left unmatched. CDR3 protein: CASRTGRGRETQYF. The DNA for the CDR3 is TGCGCCAGCAGGACAGGGCGTGGACGGGAGACCCAGTACTTC.

This sequence joins TRBV5-1 and TRBJ2-1, with D maybe TRBD1 (5 bases). The CDR3 has 16 residues. Per the germline V gene, CDR1 is SGHRS and CDR2 is YFSETQ. The V end lost 0 bases, the J end lost 7 bases, and 17 bases lay between the germline ends. The CDR3 coding sequence is TGCGCCAGCAGCTTGGGGCTAAGGGGCTCGCGGAATGAGCAGTTCTTC. Protein product: CASSLGLRGSRNEQFF.

V is TRBV3-1 (or the pseudogene TRBV3-2) and J is TRBJ1-1; 8 positions match TRBD1. The CDR3 consists of 16 residues. The V and J ends lost 0 bases and 3 bases, in that order; junction bases with no gene match: 6. CDR1 and CDR2 from the germline V gene are LGHDT and YNNKEL (reference sequence). The CDR3 nucleotides read TGTGCCAGCAGCCAAGATTATACAGGGGGGGACACTGAAGCTTTCTTT. Amino acid sequence: CASSQDYTGGDTEAFF.

The rearrangement joins TRBV5-4 to TRBJ2-7, with D perhaps TRBD2 (5 bases). Germline V gene lookup returns CDR1 SGHNT and CDR2 YYREEE (reference sequence). The CDR3 totals 15 residues. Trimming removed 4 bases from V and 1 base from J, with 15 bases in between. CDR3 loop: CASSLDYKPSYEQYF. For the CDR3, the DNA is TGTGCCAGCAGCCTCGACTATAAACCTTCCTACGAGCAGTACTTC.

The rearrangement uses TRBV5-1 and TRBJ1-2; D is undetermined. The CDR3 has 17 residues. V was cut by 2 bases and J by 4 bases, with 21 bases left in between. The germline V gene encodes CDR1 SGHRS and CDR2 YFSETQ. The CDR3 coding sequence is TGCGCCAGCAGCTTTGGAGAGATGAGGGCCCGCGGCTATGGCTACACCTTC. Its translation: CASSFGEMRARGYGYTF.

CDR3 in DNA: TGTGCCAGCAGTCTCCCACGAGGGGGCTATGGCTACACCTTC. This gives the protein CASSLPRGGYGYTF. This sequence joins TRBV28 and TRBJ1-2, with D possibly TRBD1 on 6 matching bases. CDR1 is MDHEN and CDR2 is SYDVKM in the germline V gene. The V end lost 5 bases, the J end lost 4 bases, and 14 bases lay between the germline ends. The CDR3 sequence is 14 residues long.

The V and J genes are TRBV14 and TRBJ2-1; D not certain. V was cut by 1 base and J by 10 bases, with 14 bases left in between. Germline lookup yields CDR1 SGHDN and CDR2 FVKESK. The CDR3 is 14 amino acids. The chain's CDR3 is CASSQVLTIQEQFF. The CDR3 DNA sequence: TGTGCCAGCAGCCAAGTTCTAACTATCCAGGAGCAGTTCTTC.

The gene calls are TRBV16 and TRBJ2-5; a weak D match, TRBD1 (6 bases). This CDR3 is 12 amino acids long. Trimming left V 7 bases short and J 4 bases short, with 10 bases between. CDR1 and CDR2 from the germline V gene are KGHSY and FQNENV. The CDR3 reads CASKGRGETQYF. The DNA for the CDR3 is TGTGCCAGCAAGGGCAGGGGAGAGACCCAGTACTTC.

The chain links TRBV28 to TRBJ1-2; D unclear. This CDR3 is 13 amino acids long. The ends were cut back, 3 bases at V and 9 bases at J, with 14 bases in the middle. CDR1 is MDHEN, CDR2 SYDVKM, per germline. The DNA of the CDR3 is TGTGCCAGCAGTTTGGCAGGTAGTGGGAGCTACACCTTC. Encoded protein: CASSLAGSGSYTF.

The J gene is TRBJ1-3, the V gene TRBV6-1; D gene ambiguous. Trimming took 4 bases from V and 0 from J, leaving 16 bases between them. The CDR3 sequence is 17 residues long. Germline values: CDR1 MNHNS, CDR2 SASEGT. CDR3 bases: TGTGCCAGCAGTGTCGCGGTCAGCCTGATCTCTGGAAACACCATATATTTT. Protein sequence: CASSVAVSLISGNTIYF.

V gene TRBV4-3 combines with J gene TRBJ1-2; D gene unclear. In germline, CDR1 is LGHNA, CDR2 YSLEER. The ends were cut back, 0 bases at V and 2 bases at J, with 13 bases in the middle. The CDR3 runs 16 residues. The CDR3 loop is CASSQDLGRRNYGYTF. CDR3 DNA: TGCGCCAGCAGCCAAGACTTAGGCCGTAGGAACTATGGCTACACCTTC.

The chain has TRBV6-5 and TRBJ1-1, with no clear D. Trimming pared 5 bases from V and 6 bases from J, leaving 16 bases between. The CDR3 runs to 14 residues. From germline, CDR1 is MNHEY and CDR2 SVGAGI. The CDR3 protein is CASSRDSREAEAFF. The CDR3 DNA sequence: TGTGCCAGCAGTAGAGACTCCCGGGAGGCTGAAGCTTTCTTT.

V gene TRBV18 combines with J gene TRBJ2-5; a possible D gene is TRBD1 (5 bases). Germline V gene lookup returns CDR1 KGHSH and CDR2 LQKENI. The CDR3 contains 14 residues. V was trimmed by 2 bases and J by 1 base, leaving 8 bases between them. The CDR3 reads CASSPGAPQETQYF. In DNA form, the CDR3 reads TGTGCCAGCTCACCAGGGGCCCCCCAAGAGACCCAGTACTTC.

The genes are TRBV11-2 and TRBJ1-5, with D possibly being TRBD1 (5 bases). The CDR3 length is 14 residues. Trimming stripped 5 bases from V and 6 bases from J, with 14 bases between. Germline CDR1 reads SGHAT; CDR2 reads FQNNGV. In DNA, the CDR3 is TGTGCCAGCAGCCCTGCCGGGGGGGGTCAGCCCCAGCATTTT. This codes for CASSPAGGGQPQHF.

This chain uses TRBV7-2 with TRBJ2-3, with 7 bases aligning to TRBD2. CDR1 SGHTA and CDR2 FQGNSA come from the germline V gene. CDR3 length equals 15 residues. The J segment lost 0 bases and the V segment lost 5 bases, leaving 5 bases of the junction unmatched. CDR3 sequence reads: CASSLLAFSTDTQYF. In nucleotides, the CDR3 is TGTGCCAGCAGCCTACTAGCGTTTAGCACAGATACGCAGTATTTT.

The CDR3: CASSVDIGQGNEQFF. CDR3 nucleotide sequence: TGTGCCAGCAGCGTAGACATAGGTCAGGGCAATGAGCAGTTCTTC. V and J are TRBV9 and TRBJ2-1; tentatively, D is TRBD1 (5 bases). V was cut by 0 bases and J by 6 bases, with 13 bases left in between. This CDR3 has 15 residues. The germline CDR1 and CDR2 sequences are SGDLS and YYNGEE.

The V call is TRBV4-3, the J call TRBJ1-1; TRBD1 aligns across 9 bases. Trimming at V came to 1 base and at J to 3 bases, leaving 3 bases not matched to a gene. This CDR3 has 15 amino acids. Germline V CDR1 and CDR2: LGHNA, YSLEER. The CDR3 sequence: CASSQGDRVDTEAFF. CDR3 DNA: TGCGCCAGCAGCCAAGGGGACAGGGTGGACACTGAAGCTTTCTTT.